The 5 T cell receptor beta chains presented below share a single source sample, sequenced in a study of chemoradiotherapy in HPV16-positive cancers. Only in-frame clones appear in the TCRdb table, and some are missing; sequencing was by immunoSEQ multiplex PCR. This repertoire shows 9,500 to 15,000 clones, just under 80% found once; its top ten account for around 2.5%. The specimen was obtained from a patient who underwent chemoradiotherapy. The receptors shown here come from a human donor with HPV-associated anogenital cancer.

This clone is a singleton in its sample. The genes are TRBV4-1 and TRBJ2-1; 7 bases match TRBD2. The CDR3 length is 15 residues. V shed 0 bases, J shed 6 bases, and the junction held 5 bases outside the gene matches. Germline-derived CDR1 and CDR2 are MGHRA and YSYEKL. This chain's CDR3 is CASSQDNKRGNEQFF. DNA of the CDR3: TGCGCCAGCAGCCAAGACAACAAGCGGGGCAATGAGCAGTTCTTC.

This clone showed up just a few times. This chain uses TRBV4-3 with TRBJ1-2; 7 nucleotides agree with TRBD1. Germline CDR1 reads LGHNA; CDR2 reads YSLEER. Unmatched junction bases numbered 11, after V lost 4 bases and J lost 6 bases. The length of the CDR3 is 15 residues. CDR3 protein: CASSPQLTGIDGYTF. CDR3 nucleotides: TGCGCCAGCAGCCCGCAACTGACAGGGATTGATGGCTACACCTTC.

The V and J genes are TRBV7-3 and TRBJ2-1; possible D gene TRBD1, 5 bases. Trimming removed 4 bases from V and 10 bases from J, with 23 bases in between. Germline values: CDR1 SGHTA, CDR2 FQGTGA. This CDR3 contains 16 residues. This chain's CDR3 is CASSSNPAEGAGEQFF. CDR3 bases: TGTGCCAGCAGCTCAAACCCCGCGGAAGGGGCCGGGGAGCAGTTCTTC.

This clone was seen only a few times. DNA for the CDR3: TGTGCCAGAAGCGAAGGAGGGGGTCTCCTCCACTTT. This encodes CARSEGGGLLHF. The gene calls are TRBV5-3 and TRBJ1-6, with D perhaps matching TRBD1 (6 bases). TRBV5-3 is annotated as an ORF whose role is uncertain. CDR3 length equals 12 residues. V lost 4 bases and J 15 bases, leaving 14 bases between the germline ends.

The CDR3 loop is CASSLMGSGSGTEAFF. The CDR3 coding sequence is TGTGCCAGCAGCTTAATGGGGTCAGGGAGTGGCACTGAAGCTTTCTTT. The chain carries TRBV7-3 and TRBJ1-1; tentatively, D is TRBD1 (5 bases). This CDR3 is 16 amino acids long. CDR1 SGHTA and CDR2 FQGTGA come from the germline V gene. The V end was cut by 1 base, the J end by 4 bases, with 16 bases between.